This record looks at one T cell receptor (beta chain) sequence and its context. This clone was observed a few times. Its antigen remains undetermined. Base-call qualities are not available, and no considerably larger clone is one nucleotide away. This entry belongs to a study of T cell responses to AZD1222 COVID-19 vaccine (TCRdb year 2021). Study-level background: A total of approximately 250 trial participants underwent TCR sequencing, of whom about 200 had received two doses of AZD1222 and around 25 had received two doses of the MenACWY control vaccine. Trial participants were enrolled by age into subgroups of 18-55, 56-69 and 70-plus years, and around 140, 26 and 57 TCR-sequenced participants, respectively, were included in these subgroups. Overall study results and their limits: Participants were mostly white British and included more females than males, and it was suggested by the authors that clonal diversity may have been underestimated. The 56-69-year group was small, and its depth increase did not reach significance, likely because of low power. Because no day 14 peak-response samples were available, the repertoires could be characterized only after the peak T cell response. Conclusions about previously exposed vaccinees are limited, since just five or six AZD1222 recipients were seropositive for SARS-CoV-2 at baseline. After two AZD1222 doses, spike-specific TCR breadth and depth were significantly higher than at day 0 and than in MenACWY recipients. CD4 TCRs associated with the vaccine covered the entire spike protein, and the dominant responses were in regions 160-218 and 743-854. Reportedly, almost half of the unique spike-specific TCRs recognized epitopes lying outside the regions that are mutated in the B.1.351 and B.1.1.7 variants.

The CDR3 regions of human TCRbeta chains were analyzed by immunosequencing. As for the authors' bioinformatics: TCRs in the repertoires were matched against a reference library of SARS-CoV-2-specific TCRs that had been generated with the MIRA antigen-specificity platform. Breadth meant the fraction of unique TCRs that were SARS-CoV-2-associated, whereas depth meant the fraction of total T cells that were SARS-CoV-2-associated. Each spike-specific TCR was assigned to its reactive spike region and to a CD4 or CD8 class using the MIRA data. Log10-transformed breadth and depth values were compared by one-way ANOVA with Sidak's multiple comparisons tests. Held by TCRdb, this immuneACCESS table contains in-frame sequences only and omits some clones. Under half of the omission traces to an unresolved V gene where checked; the cause of the rest is unknown. D and trimming come from the DNA, and the V and J calls and clone size come from that table. This sample gives fewer than 200,000 clones in total; about nine tenths of them show up just once. The ten largest clones take up 3.5% to 4.5% of the sample.

Explained via the paper, the time point label denotes: about 28 days (+/-7) after the second vaccine dose. What this sample's treatment or condition label stands for: meningococcal conjugate vaccine given as trial control. Vaccinee samples were obtained from the UK trials COV001 and COV002, which included a single-blind randomized controlled phase 2/3 trial of AZD1222 (ChAdOx1 nCoV-19) in healthy adults. For TCRbeta chain sequencing, PBMC samples from trial participants were taken at day 0 and at day 28 after the second dose. This clonotype was sampled from an adult who received the MenACWY meningococcal vaccine as a control. This specimen consisted of peripheral blood, obtained 28 days after the second dose of the MenACWY control vaccine.

DNA sequence: TGTGCCAGCAGCCAAAGGCAGGGGGGGTCGCTTGGAAACACCATATATTTT. The resulting protein is CASSQRQGGSLGNTIYF. This chain is built from TRBV3-1 (or the pseudogene TRBV3-2) and TRBJ1-3, with 7 middle bases fitting TRBD1. The V end gives up 2 bases and the J end 3 bases, leaving 10 bases in the junction not matched to a gene. The CDR3 goes from the cysteine to the phenylalanine over 17 residues. Left in the record is the CDR3 DNA by itself, 51 bases read in frame from the first base. From the germline V gene (reference sequence), CDR1 is LGHDT and CDR2 is YNNKEL.